The clone carrying this T cell receptor beta chain was observed a few times. The target antigen is unknown. This sample was included in a study of OX40 agonist ivuxolimab in advanced cancers. Study in general: In this cohort, patients received ivuxolimab, an agonistic anti-OX40 (CD134) antibody. Findings of the study overall: What antigens the expanded peripheral T cells recognized was never established. Relative to CD4+, CD8+ T cells held more expanded clones on average.

CDR3 size: 15 residues. The germline gives CDR1 SGHRS, CDR2 YFSETQ. V gave up 0 bases and J gave up 2 bases, with 11 bases separating them. Here immunoSEQ multiplex PCR was the method, and the copy in TCRdb shows in-frame clones only, minus some. Of 65,000 to 80,000 clones in the sample, 93% were seen once. This TCR was sampled from an adult with an advanced solid tumor such as melanoma, head and neck, liver or kidney cancer. The specimen comprised CD4+ or CD8+ T cells sorted from blood, sampled in a trial of the OX40 agonist ivuxolimab. The V call is TRBV5-1, the J call TRBJ2-5; no firm D call. CDR3 sequence: CASSLGLGYQETQYF. DNA of the CDR3: TGCGCCAGCAGCTTGGGTCTAGGCTATCAAGAGACCCAGTACTTC.